This T cell receptor (beta chain) was identified during a study of graft-versus-host responses after intestinal transplantation. General observations from the study: Recipient bone marrow held GvH clones, some seen earlier in ileum or blood.

The CDR3 contains 18 residues. Losses at the gene ends were 3 bases for V and 7 bases for J; bases not matched to a gene: 15. Germline lookup yields CDR1 SNHLY and CDR2 FYNNEI. TCRdb's table, derived via immunoSEQ multiplex PCR, lists solely in-frame clones and lacks some. The sample carries about 70,000 clones, nearly 90% recorded once. Turning to this clone: Its target is not known.

The clonotype was recovered from a human donor who was the organ donor for an intestinal transplant. Sequences were derived from unstimulated CD8+ T cells sorted from spleen or lymph node cells, sampled before transplant. This rearrangement joins TRBV2 to TRBJ2-2; 9 bases align to TRBD2. This CDR3 reads CASSEERGAPLWDGELFF. The CDR3 DNA reads TGTGCCAGCAGTGAGGAGCGGGGGGCCCCCCTTTGGGACGGGGAGCTGTTTTTT.